The present T cell receptor (beta chain) was sequenced within a study of T cell responses to AZD1222 COVID-19 vaccine. The V gene's germline CDR1 is MDHEN and CDR2 SYDVKM. The CDR3 consists of 16 residues. J gave up 7 bases and V 6 bases, and 13 bases lay outside the gene matches. To note about this clone: As yet, its antigen is unknown.

Findings and limits, study-wide: With dominance at 160-218 and 743-854, vaccine-associated CD4 TCRs spanned spike. Just a handful of AZD1222 recipients tested seropositive at baseline. Clonal diversity may have been underestimated, and the donors were mostly white British, with more females than males.

Data came from immunoSEQ multiplex PCR; TCRdb stores just in-frame clones and leaves some out. The sample consists of some 120,000 clones, 80% to 95% of them appearing once. This receptor was taken from an adult in good health. The chain recombines TRBV28 with TRBJ2-2; 8 bases fit TRBD1. The sample here was peripheral blood, taken on day 0 of AZD1222 vaccination. CDR3 protein: CASRLGFRGQSGELFF. The CDR3, as DNA: TGTGCCAGCAGACTCGGGTTCAGGGGGCAAAGCGGGGAGCTGTTTTTT.